Following are 8 T cell receptor beta chains from one sample sequenced in a study of blood T cell repertoires in COVID-19. The repertoire was sequenced with immunoSEQ multiplex PCR; TCRdb's copy has only in-frame clones and lacks some. Among around 82,000 clones listed, approximately 86% were seen once. Sequencing was carried out using peripheral blood. Receptor source: a man of 80 years or more with COVID-19, enrolled during active disease.

This chain connects TRBV4-1 to TRBJ1-3; TRBD1 is a possible D gene (5 bases). The ends were cut back, 4 bases at V and 3 bases at J, with 10 bases in the middle. The germline V gene encodes CDR1 MGHRA and CDR2 YSYEKL. This CDR3 has 14 amino acids. CDR3 DNA: TGCGCCAGCAGCCGGACATCGGTTGGAAACACCATATATTTT. It specifies CASSRTSVGNTIYF.

This clone is a singleton in its sample. CDR3: CASSYSAGANYGYTF. CDR3 nucleotide sequence: TGTGCCAGCAGTTACTCGGCAGGGGCTAACTATGGCTACACCTTC. The chain joins TRBV6-5 to TRBJ1-2; possible D gene TRBD1, 6 bases. Germline values: CDR1 MNHEY, CDR2 SVGAGI. V was pared by 0 bases and J by 0 bases, with 8 bases between. The CDR3 runs 15 residues.

V and J are TRBV19 and TRBJ1-4; maybe TRBD1 (6 bases). The CDR3 has 14 residues. V was pared by 5 bases and J by 4 bases, with 11 bases between. Germline assignment: CDR1 LNHDA and CDR2 SQIVND (reference sequence). The CDR3 loop is CASSVQGFNEKLFF. DNA for the CDR3: TGTGCCAGTAGTGTACAGGGATTTAATGAAAAACTGTTTTTT.

V is TRBV5-1 and J is TRBJ2-2, with 7 positions matching TRBD1. Germline CDR1 SGHRS, CDR2 YFSETQ. The CDR3 consists of 16 residues. Trimming cost V 0 bases and J 3 bases; bases outside gene matches: 5. CDR3 DNA: TGCGCCAGCAGCTTGGAGGGACAGCCTGACACCGGGGAGCTGTTTTTT. Amino acid sequence: CASSLEGQPDTGELFF.

The chain recombines TRBV5-8 with TRBJ1-5; 7 bases are a match to TRBD1. CDR1 SGHTS and CDR2 YDEGEE come from the germline V gene. CDR3 length: 13 amino acids. The J segment lost 6 bases and the V segment lost 3 bases, leaving 3 bases of the junction unmatched. The CDR3 DNA reads TGTGCCAGCAGCTGGGGACAGAGTCAGCCCCAGCATTTT. Translated, it gives CASSWGQSQPQHF. The full variable domain, in which reference TRBV5-8 and TRBJ1-5 provide the parts outside the CDR3, is EAGVTQSPTHLIKTRGQQATLRCSPISGHTSVYWYQQALGLGLQFLLWYDEGEERNRGNFPPRFSGRQFPNYSSELNVNALELEDSALYLCASSWGQSQPQHFGDGTRLSIL.

V gene TRBV27 combines with J gene TRBJ1-1, with no clear D. V lost 3 bases and J 1 base, leaving 6 bases between the germline ends. There are 13 residues in the CDR3. Germline values: CDR1 MNHEY, CDR2 SMNVEV (reference sequence). DNA for the CDR3: TGTGCCAGCAGTTTTGGCAAGAACACTGAAGCTTTCTTT. Protein sequence: CASSFGKNTEAFF.

The V and J genes are TRBV4-2 and TRBJ1-2; 10 nucleotides line up with TRBD1. Germline V gene sequence: CDR1 LGHNA, CDR2 YNFKEQ. The J segment lost 6 bases and the V segment lost 0 bases, leaving 7 bases of the junction unmatched. The CDR3 runs to 16 residues. Written as DNA, the CDR3 is TGTGCCAGCAGCCAAGAGTTAGGGACAGGGGAACATGGCTACACCTTC. As protein: CASSQELGTGEHGYTF.

This chain joins TRBV7-3 and TRBJ2-3, with TRBD2 matching over 14 bases. There are 17 residues in the CDR3. CDR1 SGHTA and CDR2 FQGTGA come from the germline V gene. V shed 5 bases, J shed 3 bases, and the junction held 7 bases outside the gene matches. The CDR3 nucleotides are TGTGCCAGCAGCCACGGACTAGCGGGGGGCCGAACAGATACGCAGTATTTT. Translating it yields CASSHGLAGGRTDTQYF.